A single sample is the source of the 9 T cell receptor beta chains below, sequenced in a study of blood T cell repertoires in COVID-19. Profiled with immunoSEQ multiplex PCR; TCRdb holds only in-frame clones, not every one. The sample yields about 380,000 clones, around 89% seen once. The sample comprised peripheral blood. The receptors shown here come from a middle-aged man with acute or convalescent COVID-19.

The V and J genes are TRBV27 and TRBJ2-7, with 8 positions matching TRBD1. The germline V gene has CDR1 MNHEY and CDR2 SMNVEV (reference sequence). J gave up 6 bases and V 3 bases, and 7 bases lay outside the gene matches. This CDR3 contains 14 residues. This CDR3 is CASSFRTGSPEQYF. The CDR3 DNA sequence: TGTGCCAGCAGTTTCCGGACAGGGTCCCCCGAGCAGTACTTC.

V is TRBV30 and J is TRBJ1-4, with TRBD1 identical over 8 bases. This CDR3 has 14 residues. The germline V gene has CDR1 GTSNPN and CDR2 SVGIG (reference sequence). V lost 2 bases and J lost 8; bases outside the gene matches: 7. CDR3 protein: CAWSSGQGEEKLFF. CDR3 DNA: TGTGCCTGGAGTTCAGGACAGGGAGAGGAAAAACTGTTTTTT.

This clone is a singleton in its sample. The chain carries TRBV10-3 and TRBJ1-2; D is uncertain. V was pared by 4 bases and J by 0 bases, with 9 bases between. The CDR3 consists of 14 residues. The germline V gene has CDR1 ENHRY and CDR2 SYGVKD. This chain's CDR3 is CAISGSHSNYGYTF. Written as DNA, the CDR3 is TGTGCCATCAGTGGTTCCCATTCTAACTATGGCTACACCTTC.

Concerning this clone itself: At one of its ends the junction is not consistent with the germline gene, which may arise from a read error. V and J are TRBV4-2 and TRBJ1-1; 7 bases are a match to TRBD1. The germline gives CDR1 LGHNA, CDR2 YNFKEQ. CDR3 length equals 16 residues. DNA of the CDR3: TGTGCCAGCAGCCCTCGGACAGGACTATTCAACACTAAAGCTTTCTTT. Residues: CASSPRTGLFNTKAFF.

The chain employs TRBV10-3 and TRBJ2-1, with D tentatively TRBD1 (5 bases). V lost 6 bases, J lost 2 bases, and 11 bases lay in between. The CDR3 is 14 residues long. Per germline, CDR1 ENHRY and CDR2 SYGVKD. CDR3 coding DNA: TGTGCCATCAGACTGGACACCACCTACAATGAGCAGTTCTTC. It is translated as CAIRLDTTYNEQFF.

This chain links TRBV11-2 with TRBJ1-3, with 9 bases that match TRBD1. V lost 2 bases, J lost 2 bases, and 10 bases stayed unmatched. The germline V gene has CDR1 SGHAT and CDR2 FQNNGV. The CDR3 sequence is 18 residues long. CDR3 residues: CASSLQGDRADPGNTIYF. The CDR3 nucleotides are TGTGCCAGCAGCTTACAAGGGGACAGGGCTGATCCTGGAAACACCATATATTTT. The variable domain in full, completed from reference TRBV11-2 and TRBJ1-3, reads EAGVAQSPRYKIIEKRQSVAFWCNPISGHATLYWYQQILGQGPKLLIQFQNNGVVDDSQLPKDRFSAERLKGVDSTLKIQPAKLEDSAVYLCASSLQGDRADPGNTIYFGEGSWLTVV.

The V gene is TRBV19, the J gene TRBJ2-7; the D gene is possibly TRBD1 (5 bases). CDR3 length: 14 residues. Germline CDR1 LNHDA, CDR2 SQIVND (reference sequence). V lost 5 bases and J lost 5, with 16 bases in between. DNA of the CDR3: TGTGCCAGTAGTCAATCAGGGTTTTTCGACGAGCAGTACTTC. Protein product: CASSQSGFFDEQYF.

The V gene is TRBV30, the J gene TRBJ2-5; perhaps TRBD1 as D (7 bases). Germline-derived CDR1 and CDR2 are GTSNPN and SVGIG (reference sequence). The CDR3 totals 15 residues. Trimming removed 2 bases from V and 1 base from J, with 14 bases in between. CDR3 in amino acids: CAWSTGAGGQETQYF. CDR3 in DNA: TGTGCCTGGAGTACGGGGGCAGGGGGCCAAGAGACCCAGTACTTC. The full variable domain, with the rest looked up from reference TRBV30 and TRBJ2-5, is SQTIHQWPATLVQPVGSPLSLECTVEGTSNPNLYWYRQAAGRGLQLLFYSVGIGQISSEVPQNLSASRPQDRQFILSSKKLLLSDSGFYLCAWSTGAGGQETQYFGPGTRLLVL.

The chain is built from TRBV10-2 and TRBJ2-7; the match to TRBD1 covers 7 bases. The CDR3 has 15 amino acids. V shed 7 bases, J shed 0 bases, and the junction held 9 bases outside the gene matches. CDR1 is WSHSY, CDR2 SAAADI, per germline. The CDR3 DNA reads TGCGCCAGCATCGACAGGGTGGGGAGCTCCTACGAGCAGTACTTC. Protein product: CASIDRVGSSYEQYF.